These T cell receptor beta chains were read from a single sample in a study of T cell changes during pregnancy in multiple sclerosis. The assay was immunoSEQ multiplex PCR, and TCRdb's table has in-frame clones only and misses some. The table includes tens of thousands of clones, 85% to 95% detected once. The sequencing used peripheral blood, collected in the second trimester of pregnancy. All receptors derive from a female donor with multiple sclerosis, enrolled in a pregnancy study. The CDR3 runs from the conserved cysteine through the conserved F or W. A D gene is named only where the DNA matches it firmly. Clone size appears in some rows only: once, few, many, or a class for an expanded clone.

j_gene: TRBJ2-5; abundance: .; v_gene: TRBV5-6; d_gene: .; CDR3nt: TGTGCCAGCAGCCCGGAGGCTGAGGAGACCCAGTACTTC; CDR3aa: CASSPEAEETQYF
j_gene: TRBJ2-5; abundance: .; v_gene: TRBV7-9; d_gene: TRBD1; CDR3nt: TGTGCCAGCAGCTTAGGGGACAGGGGGCCCCAAGAGACCCAGTACTTC; CDR3aa: CASSLGDRGPQETQYF
j_gene: TRBJ2-3; abundance: .; v_gene: TRBV7-2; d_gene: .; CDR3nt: TGTGCCAGCAGCTTGGAGGCGGCTAGGATCACAGATACGCAGTATTTT; CDR3aa: CASSLEAARITDTQYF
j_gene: TRBJ2-7; abundance: .; v_gene: TRBV4-2; d_gene: .; CDR3nt: TGTGCCAGCAGCCAAGATACCAACACTAGATTCATGAAGTACCAGTACGAGCAGTACTTC; CDR3aa: CASSQDTNTRFMKYQYEQYF
j_gene: TRBJ2-2; abundance: .; v_gene: TRBV2; d_gene: .; CDR3nt: TGTGCCAGCATTGGACTGGGCAACACCGGGGAGCTGTTTTTT; CDR3aa: CASIGLGNTGELFF
j_gene: TRBJ2-3; abundance: .; v_gene: TRBV6-1; d_gene: TRBD2; CDR3nt: TGTGCCAGCAGTGCCGGGACTAGCTTCACAGATACGCAGTATTTT; CDR3aa: CASSAGTSFTDTQYF
j_gene: TRBJ1-5; abundance: .; v_gene: TRBV28; d_gene: .; CDR3nt: TGTGCCAGCAGTTTATGGCCCAGGGAGGGCAATCAGCCCCAGCATTTT; CDR3aa: CASSLWPREGNQPQHF
j_gene: TRBJ2-7; abundance: .; v_gene: TRBV27; d_gene: TRBD1; CDR3nt: TGTGCCAGCAGTTTACAGGGGGTGTACGAGCAGTACTTC; CDR3aa: CASSLQGVYEQYF
j_gene: TRBJ2-1; abundance: .; v_gene: TRBV19; d_gene: TRBD2; CDR3nt: TGTGCCAGTTGTGGAGGGAGGGTTGGTGGTGAGCAGTTCTTC; CDR3aa: CASCGGRVGGEQFF
j_gene: TRBJ2-7; abundance: .; v_gene: TRBV7-9; d_gene: TRBD1; CDR3nt: TGTGCCAGCAGCTTATTGGCAGGGGGATACGAGCAGTACTTC; CDR3aa: CASSLLAGGYEQYF
j_gene: TRBJ1-1; abundance: .; v_gene: TRBV5-5; d_gene: .; CDR3nt: TGTGCCAGCAGCTTGGAGCTCACCATGAACACTGAAGCTTTCTTT; CDR3aa: CASSLELTMNTEAFF
j_gene: TRBJ2-3; abundance: .; v_gene: TRBV18; d_gene: .; CDR3nt: TGTGCCAGCTCACCAAGAGGAATAATCGGGTCAGATACGCAGTATTTT; CDR3aa: CASSPRGIIGSDTQYF
j_gene: TRBJ1-4; abundance: .; v_gene: TRBV14; d_gene: .; CDR3nt: TGTGCCAGCAGCCACCGTGACGGCGTTGGGGCACGTGAAAAACTGTTTTTT; CDR3aa: CASSHRDGVGAREKLFF
j_gene: TRBJ2-7; abundance: .; v_gene: TRBV7-6; d_gene: .; CDR3nt: TGTGCCAGCAGCTTAGCGGTGGGAGGCGACTACGAGCAGTACTTC; CDR3aa: CASSLAVGGDYEQYF
j_gene: TRBJ1-1; abundance: .; v_gene: TRBV6-5; d_gene: .; CDR3nt: TGTGCCAGCAGTCAAATAGGACACTTAAACACTGAAGCTTTCTTT; CDR3aa: CASSQIGHLNTEAFF
j_gene: TRBJ1-4; abundance: .; v_gene: TRBV7-9; d_gene: .; CDR3nt: TGTGCCAGCAGCTCTTTGTTTGCAACTAATGAAAAACTGTTTTTT; CDR3aa: CASSSLFATNEKLFF
j_gene: TRBJ2-2; abundance: .; v_gene: TRBV7-9; d_gene: TRBD1; CDR3nt: TGTGCCAGCAGCTATCTGACAGGGTCGAACACCGGGGAGCTGTTTTTT; CDR3aa: CASSYLTGSNTGELFF
j_gene: TRBJ1-3; abundance: .; v_gene: TRBV5-1; d_gene: .; CDR3nt: TGCGCCAGCAGCTTAACTGGGGCCCCCTCTGGAAACACCATATATTTT; CDR3aa: CASSLTGAPSGNTIYF
j_gene: TRBJ2-1; abundance: once; v_gene: TRBV4-2; d_gene: .; CDR3nt: TGTGCCTGCCTAGGCCTAGCGAACAATGAGCAGTTCTTC; CDR3aa: CACLGLANNEQFF
j_gene: TRBJ2-7; abundance: .; v_gene: TRBV19; d_gene: .; CDR3nt: TGTGCCAGTAGTATAAGCGTAAGCTCCTACGAGCAGTACTTC; CDR3aa: CASSISVSSYEQYF
j_gene: TRBJ2-6; abundance: once; v_gene: TRBV5-5; d_gene: .; CDR3nt: TGTGCCAGCAGCTTGGTTTGGGCCACCTCTGGGGCCAACGTCCTGACTTTC; CDR3aa: CASSLVWATSGANVLTF
j_gene: TRBJ2-7; abundance: .; v_gene: TRBV12-5; d_gene: TRBD1; CDR3nt: TGTGCTAGTGGTTTGGGACAGGGGTCCAACGAGCAGTACTTC; CDR3aa: CASGLGQGSNEQYF
j_gene: TRBJ2-7; abundance: .; v_gene: TRBV6-5; d_gene: TRBD2; CDR3nt: TGTGCCAGCAGTTACCTAGCGGGAGGCCTCCCTTACGAGCAGTACTTC; CDR3aa: CASSYLAGGLPYEQYF
j_gene: TRBJ2-1; abundance: .; v_gene: TRBV7-9; d_gene: TRBD2; CDR3nt: TGTGCCAGCAGCTTACTCGGGACTAGTAATGAGCAGTTCTTC; CDR3aa: CASSLLGTSNEQFF
j_gene: TRBJ1-2; abundance: .; v_gene: TRBV5-6; d_gene: TRBD1; CDR3nt: TGTGCCAGCGAGAGGGGAATTCGGACAGGGGGAAACCTTTACGGCTACACCTTC; CDR3aa: CASERGIRTGGNLYGYTF
j_gene: TRBJ2-3; abundance: .; v_gene: TRBV7-2; d_gene: TRBD2; CDR3nt: TGTGCCAGCAGCTTAGCGCGGGCGGGAGGGGGCACAGATACGCAGTATTTT; CDR3aa: CASSLARAGGGTDTQYF
j_gene: TRBJ2-7; abundance: .; v_gene: TRBV28; d_gene: TRBD2; CDR3nt: TGTGCCAGCAGTTTACCCCTTGGACTAGCGGGAGGGATCTACGAGCAGTACTTC; CDR3aa: CASSLPLGLAGGIYEQYF
j_gene: TRBJ1-5; abundance: .; v_gene: TRBV4-3; d_gene: .; CDR3nt: TGCGCCAGCAGCCAAGATCCGAGTCCTAATCAGCCCCAGCATTTT; CDR3aa: CASSQDPSPNQPQHF
j_gene: TRBJ2-1; abundance: .; v_gene: TRBV29-1; d_gene: TRBD2; CDR3nt: TGCAGCGTTGAAGATCCAAGGCACGGTAGCGGGTACAATGAGCAGTTCTTC; CDR3aa: CSVEDPRHGSGYNEQFF
j_gene: TRBJ2-1; abundance: .; v_gene: TRBV11-2; d_gene: .; CDR3nt: TGTGCCAGCAGCTCTTTACCCGCTCTAGCGATTTACAATGAGCAGTTCTTC; CDR3aa: CASSSLPALAIYNEQFF
j_gene: TRBJ2-2; abundance: .; v_gene: TRBV5-6; d_gene: .; CDR3nt: TGTGCCAGCAGCTTGGTGGCTAGCGAGGTCGGGGAGCTGTTTTTT; CDR3aa: CASSLVASEVGELFF
j_gene: TRBJ2-3; abundance: .; v_gene: TRBV4-3; d_gene: .; CDR3nt: TGCGCCAGCAGCCAGGGTGGTCCGCAGGGGCGACCAGATACGCAGTATTTT; CDR3aa: CASSQGGPQGRPDTQYF
j_gene: TRBJ2-5; abundance: .; v_gene: TRBV6-6; d_gene: TRBD2; CDR3nt: TGTGCCAGCAGTTACCAGCGGGAGCCGGAGACCCAGTACTTC; CDR3aa: CASSYQREPETQYF
j_gene: TRBJ2-1; abundance: once; v_gene: TRBV7-2; d_gene: .; CDR3nt: TGTGCCAGCAGCTCCCTCTTCCGGGGGAGCTCCTACAATGAGCAGTTCTTC; CDR3aa: CASSSLFRGSSYNEQFF
j_gene: TRBJ2-7; abundance: once; v_gene: TRBV6-1; d_gene: TRBD1; CDR3nt: TGTGCCAGCAGTGATTGGGACAGGGGGCCCGAGCAGTACTTC; CDR3aa: CASSDWDRGPEQYF
j_gene: TRBJ2-1; abundance: .; v_gene: TRBV19; d_gene: TRBD1; CDR3nt: TGTGCCAGTAGCCACGGGACAGGGCTTGAGCAGTTCTTC; CDR3aa: CASSHGTGLEQFF
j_gene: TRBJ2-2; abundance: once; v_gene: TRBV4-3; d_gene: .; CDR3nt: TGCGCCAGCAGCCAAGAGGGGGGAGGAGGCACCGGGGAGCTGTTTTTT; CDR3aa: CASSQEGGGGTGELFF
j_gene: TRBJ1-1; abundance: .; v_gene: TRBV6-5; d_gene: TRBD1; CDR3nt: TGTGCCAGCAGCCCTTTTGGGGACAGGGACACTGAAGCTTTCTTT; CDR3aa: CASSPFGDRDTEAFF
j_gene: TRBJ2-7; abundance: .; v_gene: TRBV5-4; d_gene: TRBD2; CDR3nt: TGTGCCAGCTCGAGGCTAGCGGGGACCTACGAGCAGTACTTC; CDR3aa: CASSRLAGTYEQYF
j_gene: TRBJ2-1; abundance: .; v_gene: TRBV28; d_gene: .; CDR3nt: TGTGCCATAGTGGGAGGAGTCAATGAGCAGTTCTTC; CDR3aa: CAIVGGVNEQFF
j_gene: TRBJ1-1; abundance: few; v_gene: TRBV19; d_gene: .; CDR3nt: TGTGCCAGTATGAGGGAGACCACTGAAGCTTTCTTT; CDR3aa: CASMRETTEAFF
j_gene: TRBJ1-5; abundance: .; v_gene: TRBV7-2; d_gene: .; CDR3nt: TGTGCCAGCAGCTTAGACAGGGACCAGCCCCAGCATTTT; CDR3aa: CASSLDRDQPQHF
j_gene: TRBJ2-5; abundance: .; v_gene: TRBV6-1; d_gene: .; CDR3nt: TGTGCCAGCAGTGAAAAGCAGGGATTGACCCAGTACTTC; CDR3aa: CASSEKQGLTQYF
j_gene: TRBJ2-7; abundance: once; v_gene: TRBV30; d_gene: TRBD1; CDR3nt: TGTGCCTGGAGTCCCAGACAGGGACCCTACGAGCAGTACTTC; CDR3aa: CAWSPRQGPYEQYF
j_gene: TRBJ2-1; abundance: .; v_gene: TRBV28; d_gene: TRBD2; CDR3nt: TGTGCCAGCAGTTCGCGGACTAGCGAAAAAGCATCCCTCTCCTACAATGAGCAGTTCTTC; CDR3aa: CASSSRTSEKASLSYNEQFF